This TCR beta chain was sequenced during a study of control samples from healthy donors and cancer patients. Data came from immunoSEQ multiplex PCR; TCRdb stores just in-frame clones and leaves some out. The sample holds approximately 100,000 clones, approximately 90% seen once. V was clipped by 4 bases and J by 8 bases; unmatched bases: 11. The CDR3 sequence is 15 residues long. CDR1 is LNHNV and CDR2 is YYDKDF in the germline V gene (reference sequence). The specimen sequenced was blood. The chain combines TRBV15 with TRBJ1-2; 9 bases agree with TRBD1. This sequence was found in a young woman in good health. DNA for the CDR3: TGTGCCACCAGCAAACCCGGACAGGGGCTTTACGGCTACACCTTC. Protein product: CATSKPGQGLYGYTF.